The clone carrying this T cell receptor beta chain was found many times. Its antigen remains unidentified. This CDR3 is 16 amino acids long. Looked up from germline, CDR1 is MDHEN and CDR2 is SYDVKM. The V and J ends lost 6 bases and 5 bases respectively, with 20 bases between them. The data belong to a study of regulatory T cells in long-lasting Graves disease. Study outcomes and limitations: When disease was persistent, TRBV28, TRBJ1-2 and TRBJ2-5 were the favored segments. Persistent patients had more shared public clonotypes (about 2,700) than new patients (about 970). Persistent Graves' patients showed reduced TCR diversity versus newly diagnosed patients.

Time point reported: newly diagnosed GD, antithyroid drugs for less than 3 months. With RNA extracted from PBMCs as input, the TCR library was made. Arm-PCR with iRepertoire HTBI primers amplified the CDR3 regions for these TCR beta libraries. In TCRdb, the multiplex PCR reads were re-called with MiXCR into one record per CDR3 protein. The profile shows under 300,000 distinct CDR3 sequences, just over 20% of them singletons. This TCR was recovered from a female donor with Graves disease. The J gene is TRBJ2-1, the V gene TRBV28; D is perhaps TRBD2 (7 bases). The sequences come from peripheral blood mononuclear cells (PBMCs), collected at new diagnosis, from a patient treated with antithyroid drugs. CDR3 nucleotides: TGTGCCAGCAGCTGGGGGGGGGCCGGGGGGCACAATGAGCAGTTCTTC. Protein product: CASSWGGAGGHNEQFF.